This T cell receptor beta chain was captured by sequencing in a study of shared clonotypes between healthy human individuals. The CDR3 has 14 residues. CDR1 is SNHLY, CDR2 FYNNEI, per germline. Trimming took 4 bases from V and 6 from J, leaving 13 bases between them. Generated by immunoSEQ multiplex PCR, the TCRdb table keeps only in-frame clones and is missing some. Of more than 2 million clones detected, over 85% appear once; the ten largest clones hold 0.1% to 0.15%. The sequence derives from a man aged 18 to 29 in good health. The chain has TRBV2 and TRBJ1-5; D is ambiguous. The specimen sequenced was naive CD4+ T cells sorted from blood. The sample's subset: CD45RA+ positively selected. The CDR3 reads CASSVAGEIQPQHF. The CDR3 DNA reads as TGTGCCAGCAGTGTGGCAGGAGAAATTCAGCCCCAGCATTTT.